Listed below are T cell receptor beta chains from one sample, sequenced in a study of T-cell reconstitution after alpha-beta-depleted transplantation in children. TCRdb redid the calling of the PCR reads with MiXCR, one entry per CDR3 protein. The sample shows approximately 250,000 distinct CDR3 sequences, over 20% of them seen only once. Sequencing used PBMCs, obtained before TCRalphabeta/CD19-depleted stem cell transplant. All receptors come from a girl aged 2 to 10 with Fanconi anemia, due to receive a stem cell transplant. Both conserved end residues are part of each CDR3.

J gene	V gene	CDR3 protein
TRBJ2-2	TRBV29-1	CSVMGRGGAGELFF
TRBJ1-1	TRBV7-3	CASSFQGGSGTEAFF
TRBJ2-1	TRBV9	CASSVEGRYNEQFF
TRBJ2-5	TRBV24-1	CATSDPDRFQETQYF
TRBJ2-2	TRBV9	CASSVRPANTGELFF
TRBJ2-6	TRBV9	CASSAPGQVRTLPSGANVLTF
TRBJ1-2	TRBV2	CASSRQGSGYTF
TRBJ1-1	TRBV28	CASTLQGRAEAFF
TRBJ2-2	TRBV6-5	CAGSYSGSGGWFAGELFF
TRBJ2-1	TRBV6-5	CASSYGTGVSYNEQFF
TRBJ2-1	TRBV5-5	CASSLYGGASYNEQFF
TRBJ2-5	TRBV12-3/TRBV12-4	CASTYGTGQETQYF
TRBJ2-7	TRBV27	CASGWGYEQYF
TRBJ2-7	TRBV20-1	CSARDRGGAPPYEQYF
TRBJ1-2	TRBV12-3/TRBV12-4	CASSHPTGAPNYGYTF
TRBJ1-2	TRBV29-1	CSVSGYTF
TRBJ1-1	TRBV20-1	CSARDGFRGAFF
TRBJ2-7	TRBV7-9	CASSLTSGAITYEQYF
TRBJ1-2	TRBV20-1	CSARVVGGTYGYTF
TRBJ2-3	TRBV5-5	CASSFGHSFTDTQYF
TRBJ2-3	TRBV5-4	CASSSGSDTQYF
TRBJ2-1	TRBV12-3/TRBV12-4	CASSLEVSGRFF
TRBJ2-7	TRBV20-1	CSAPWREGPYEQYF
TRBJ2-1	TRBV7-3	CASSLSFFPGYNEQFF
TRBJ2-1	TRBV20-1	CSARGGRSGGTQSYNEQFF
TRBJ2-7	TRBV5-4	CASSLGQASYEQYF
TRBJ2-7	TRBV6-1	CASRLLQGAVEQYF
TRBJ1-6	TRBV20-1	CSALRGRSSYNSPLHF
TRBJ2-1	TRBV5-4	CASSYMNNEQFF
TRBJ2-7	TRBV4-1	CASSQERLGTASYEQYF
TRBJ2-7	TRBV12-3/TRBV12-4	CASSWDSGVSYEQYF
TRBJ2-7	TRBV20-1	CSASPDGSTYEQYF
TRBJ2-1	TRBV11-2	CASSFREGNEQFF
TRBJ2-1	TRBV7-3	CASSSFSGTYNEQFF
TRBJ2-7	TRBV6-2/TRBV6-3	CASSYRAGPLLGEQYF
TRBJ2-7	TRBV7-6	CASQVVGVTGSYEQYF
TRBJ2-7	TRBV12-3/TRBV12-4	CASSSGGLEQYF
TRBJ2-7	TRBV2	CASSEGTANSYEQYF
TRBJ2-5	TRBV6-1	CASSEGRNQETQYF
TRBJ2-7	TRBV6-6	CASSQGLYEQYF
TRBJ2-1	TRBV27	CASSAPGSSYNEQFF
TRBJ2-7	TRBV20-1	CIARDTRTGPYEQYF
TRBJ1-2	TRBV20-1	CSALDRAYGYTF
TRBJ2-7	TRBV10-3	CATKAGGIYEQYF
TRBJ2-7	TRBV20-1	CSATSLGTSGIYEQYF
TRBJ2-1	TRBV6-4	CASSKVGARDNEQFF
TRBJ1-1	TRBV5-1	CASSGGPRTTNTEAFF
TRBJ2-7	TRBV2	CASEGLPLRGQYF
TRBJ2-5	TRBV20-1	CSATLFLALAASFVETQYF
TRBJ2-7	TRBV4-1	CASSLISGSATYEQYF
TRBJ2-3	TRBV21-1	CASSKRREAPTDTQYF
TRBJ2-7	TRBV7-2	CASSRDLVHEQYF
TRBJ2-1	TRBV20-1	CSARVSGKYNEQFF
TRBJ2-7	TRBV29-1	CSVAEGHYPYEQYF
TRBJ2-7	TRBV29-1	CSVESGTSYEQYF
TRBJ2-7	TRBV12-3/TRBV12-4	CASRYIGYEQYF
TRBJ2-5	TRBV28	CASAGGVETQYF
TRBJ2-7	TRBV7-6	CASSLIIPNKNSGRASEQYF
TRBJ1-1	TRBV20-1	CSARGRQGTNTEAFF